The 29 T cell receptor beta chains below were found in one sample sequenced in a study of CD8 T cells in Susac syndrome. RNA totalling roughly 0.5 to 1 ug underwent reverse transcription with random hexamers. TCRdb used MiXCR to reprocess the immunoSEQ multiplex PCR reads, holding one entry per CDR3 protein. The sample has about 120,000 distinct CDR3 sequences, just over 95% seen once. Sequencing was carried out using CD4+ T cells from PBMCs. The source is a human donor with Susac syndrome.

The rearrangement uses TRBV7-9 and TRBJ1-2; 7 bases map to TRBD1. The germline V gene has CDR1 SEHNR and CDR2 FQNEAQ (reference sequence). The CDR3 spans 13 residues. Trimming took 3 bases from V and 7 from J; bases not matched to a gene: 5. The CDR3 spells CASSLGQPRGYTF. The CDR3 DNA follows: TGTGCCAGCAGCTTGGGACAGCCCCGTGGCTACACCTTC.

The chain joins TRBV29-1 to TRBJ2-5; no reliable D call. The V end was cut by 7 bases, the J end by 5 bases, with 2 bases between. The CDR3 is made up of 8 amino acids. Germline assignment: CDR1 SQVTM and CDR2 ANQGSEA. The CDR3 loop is CSAETQYF. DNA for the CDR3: TGCAGCGCGGAGACCCAGTACTTC.

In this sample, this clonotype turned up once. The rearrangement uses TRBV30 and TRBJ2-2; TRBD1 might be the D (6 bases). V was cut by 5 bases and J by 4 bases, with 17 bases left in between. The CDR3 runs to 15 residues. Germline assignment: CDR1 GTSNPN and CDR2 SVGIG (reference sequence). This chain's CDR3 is CAWETGFSITGELFF. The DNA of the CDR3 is TGTGCCTGGGAAACAGGGTTTTCGATCACCGGGGAGCTGTTTTTT.

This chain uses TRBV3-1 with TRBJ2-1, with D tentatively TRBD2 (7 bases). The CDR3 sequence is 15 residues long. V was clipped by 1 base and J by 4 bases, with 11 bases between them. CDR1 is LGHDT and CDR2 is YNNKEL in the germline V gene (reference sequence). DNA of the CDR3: TGTGCCAGCAGCCAAGCAGGGAGGGGGTACAATGAGCAGTTCTTC. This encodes CASSQAGRGYNEQFF.

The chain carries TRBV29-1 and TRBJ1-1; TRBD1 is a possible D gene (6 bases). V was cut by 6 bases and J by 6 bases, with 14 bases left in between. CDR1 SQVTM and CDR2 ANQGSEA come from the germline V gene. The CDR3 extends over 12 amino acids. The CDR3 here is CSVSQGLAEAFF. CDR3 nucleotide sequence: TGCAGCGTGAGCCAGGGGTTGGCTGAAGCTTTCTTT.

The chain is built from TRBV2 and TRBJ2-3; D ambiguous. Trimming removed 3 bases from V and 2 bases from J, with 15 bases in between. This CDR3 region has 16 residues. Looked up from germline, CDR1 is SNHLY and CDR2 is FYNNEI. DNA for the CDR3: TGTGCCAGCAGTGAGGGGTCGGGCACTAACACAGATACGCAGTATTTT. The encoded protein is CASSEGSGTNTDTQYF. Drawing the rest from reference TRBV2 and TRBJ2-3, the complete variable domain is EPEVTQTPSHQVTQMGQEVILRCVPISNHLYFYWYRQILGQKVEFLVSFYNNEISEKSEIFDDQFSVERPDGSNFTLKIRSTKLEDSAMYFCASSEGSGTNTDTQYFGPGTRLTVL.

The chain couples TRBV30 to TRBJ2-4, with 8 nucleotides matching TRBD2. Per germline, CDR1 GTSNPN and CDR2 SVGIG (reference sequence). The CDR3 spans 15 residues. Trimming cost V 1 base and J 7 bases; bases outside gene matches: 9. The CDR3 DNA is TGTGCCTGGAGTGATGACGGACGGGGGGGGAACATTCAGTACTTC. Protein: CAWSDDGRGGNIQYF. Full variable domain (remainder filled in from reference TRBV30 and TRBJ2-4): SQTIHQWPATLVQPVGSPLSLECTVEGTSNPNLYWYRQAAGRGLQLLFYSVGIGQISSEVPQNLSASRPQDRQFILSSKKLLLSDSGFYLCAWSDDGRGGNIQYFGAGTRLSVL.

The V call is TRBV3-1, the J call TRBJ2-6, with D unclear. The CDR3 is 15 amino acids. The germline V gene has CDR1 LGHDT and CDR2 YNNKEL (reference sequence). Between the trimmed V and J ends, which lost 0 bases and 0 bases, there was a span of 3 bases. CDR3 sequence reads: CASSQEGSGANVLTF. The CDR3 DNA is TGTGCCAGCAGCCAAGAAGGCTCTGGGGCCAACGTCCTGACTTTC.

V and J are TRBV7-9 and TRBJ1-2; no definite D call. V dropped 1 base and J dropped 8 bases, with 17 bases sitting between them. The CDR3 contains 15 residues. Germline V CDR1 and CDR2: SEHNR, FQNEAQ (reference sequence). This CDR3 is CASSLEYATRVGYTF. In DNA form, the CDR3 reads TGTGCCAGCAGCTTAGAATACGCCACCCGAGTGGGCTACACCTTC.

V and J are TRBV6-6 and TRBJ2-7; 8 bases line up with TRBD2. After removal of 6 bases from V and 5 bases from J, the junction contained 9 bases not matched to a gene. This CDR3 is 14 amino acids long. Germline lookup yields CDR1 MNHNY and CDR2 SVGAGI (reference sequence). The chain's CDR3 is CASRKAGDNHEQYF. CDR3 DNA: TGTGCCAGCAGGAAAGCGGGAGATAACCACGAGCAGTACTTC.

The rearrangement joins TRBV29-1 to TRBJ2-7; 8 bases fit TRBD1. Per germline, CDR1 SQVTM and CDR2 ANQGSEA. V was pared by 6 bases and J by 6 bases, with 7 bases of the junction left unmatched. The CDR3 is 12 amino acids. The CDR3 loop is CSVLGQGSEQYF. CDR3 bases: TGCAGCGTACTAGGACAGGGCAGCGAGCAGTACTTC.

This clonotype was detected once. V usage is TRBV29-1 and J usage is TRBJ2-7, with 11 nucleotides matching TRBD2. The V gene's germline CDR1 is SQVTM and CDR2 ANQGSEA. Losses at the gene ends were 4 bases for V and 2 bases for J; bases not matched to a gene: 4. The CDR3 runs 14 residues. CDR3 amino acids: CSVGVAGGTYEQYF. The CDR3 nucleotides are TGCAGCGTTGGAGTAGCGGGAGGGACCTACGAGCAGTACTTC.

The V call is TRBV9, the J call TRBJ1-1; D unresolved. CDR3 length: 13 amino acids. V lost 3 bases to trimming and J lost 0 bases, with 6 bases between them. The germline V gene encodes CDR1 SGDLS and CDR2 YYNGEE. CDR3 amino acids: CASSGEVNTEAFF. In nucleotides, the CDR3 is TGTGCCAGCAGCGGGGAGGTGAACACTGAAGCTTTCTTT.

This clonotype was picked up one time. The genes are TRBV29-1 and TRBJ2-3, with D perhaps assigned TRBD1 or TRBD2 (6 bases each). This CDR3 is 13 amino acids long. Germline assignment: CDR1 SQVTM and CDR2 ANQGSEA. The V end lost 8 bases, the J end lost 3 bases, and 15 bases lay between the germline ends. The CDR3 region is CSLGGHRTDTQYF. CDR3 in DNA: TGCAGCCTGGGGGGACACCGAACAGATACGCAGTATTTT.

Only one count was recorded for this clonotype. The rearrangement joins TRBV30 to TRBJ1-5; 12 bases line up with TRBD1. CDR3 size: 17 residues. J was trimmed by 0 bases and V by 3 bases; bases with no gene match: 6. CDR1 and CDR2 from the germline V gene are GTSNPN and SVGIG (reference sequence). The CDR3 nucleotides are TGTGCCTGGAGGGGACAGGGGGCTGATCGTAGCAATCAGCCCCAGCATTTT. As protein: CAWRGQGADRSNQPQHF.

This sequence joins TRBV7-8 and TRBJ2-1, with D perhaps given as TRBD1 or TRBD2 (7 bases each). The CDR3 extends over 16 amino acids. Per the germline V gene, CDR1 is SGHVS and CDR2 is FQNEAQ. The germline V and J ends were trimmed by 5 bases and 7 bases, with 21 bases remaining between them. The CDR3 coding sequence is TGTGCCAGCAGCGTGACAGGGAGGGGTATCAATAATGAGCAGTTCTTC. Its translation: CASSVTGRGINNEQFF.

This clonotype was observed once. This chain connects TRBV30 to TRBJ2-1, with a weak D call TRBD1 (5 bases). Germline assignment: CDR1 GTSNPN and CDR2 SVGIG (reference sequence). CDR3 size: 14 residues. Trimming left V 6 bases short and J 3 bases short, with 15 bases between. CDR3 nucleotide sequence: TGTGCCTGCCTAAGGGGAACAGTCTACAATGAGCAGTTCTTC. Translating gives CACLRGTVYNEQFF.

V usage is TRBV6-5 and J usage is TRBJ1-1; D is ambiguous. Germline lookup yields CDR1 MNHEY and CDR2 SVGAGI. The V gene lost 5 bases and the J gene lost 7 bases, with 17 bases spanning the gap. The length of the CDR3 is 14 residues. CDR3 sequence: CASSHYYAGSEAFF. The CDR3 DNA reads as TGTGCCAGCAGTCACTACTACGCAGGCAGTGAAGCTTTCTTT.

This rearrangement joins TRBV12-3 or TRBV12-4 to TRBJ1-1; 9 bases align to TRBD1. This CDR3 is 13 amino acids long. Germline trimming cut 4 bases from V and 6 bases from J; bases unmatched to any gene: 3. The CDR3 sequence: CASSWGQGPEAFF. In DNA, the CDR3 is TGTGCCAGCAGTTGGGGACAGGGCCCTGAAGCTTTCTTT.

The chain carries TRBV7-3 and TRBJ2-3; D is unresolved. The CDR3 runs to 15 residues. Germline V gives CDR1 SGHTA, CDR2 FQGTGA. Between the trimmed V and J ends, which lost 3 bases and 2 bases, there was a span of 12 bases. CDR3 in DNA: TGTGCCAGCAGCTTGAAACGGAACCACACAGATACGCAGTATTTT. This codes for CASSLKRNHTDTQYF.

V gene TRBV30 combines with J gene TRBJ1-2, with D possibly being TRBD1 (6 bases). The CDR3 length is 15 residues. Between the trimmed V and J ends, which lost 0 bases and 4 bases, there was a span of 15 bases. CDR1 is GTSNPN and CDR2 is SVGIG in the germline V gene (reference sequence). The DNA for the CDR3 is TGTGCCTGGAGTGTAGGGAGGACAGTTACCTATGGCTACACCTTC. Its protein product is CAWSVGRTVTYGYTF.

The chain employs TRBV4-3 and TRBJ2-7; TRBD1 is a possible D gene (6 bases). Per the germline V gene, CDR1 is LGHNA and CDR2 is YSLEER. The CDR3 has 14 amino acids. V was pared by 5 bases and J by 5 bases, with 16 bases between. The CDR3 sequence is CASSYRVPFDEQYF. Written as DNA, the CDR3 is TGCGCCAGCAGCTACAGGGTCCCCTTTGACGAGCAGTACTTC.

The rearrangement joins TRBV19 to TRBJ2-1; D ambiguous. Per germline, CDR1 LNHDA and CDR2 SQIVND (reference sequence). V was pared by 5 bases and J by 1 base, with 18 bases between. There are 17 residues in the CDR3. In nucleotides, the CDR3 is TGTGCCAGTAGTGTCCGGTCCCGGGTCAGGTCCTACAATGAGCAGTTCTTC. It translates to CASSVRSRVRSYNEQFF.

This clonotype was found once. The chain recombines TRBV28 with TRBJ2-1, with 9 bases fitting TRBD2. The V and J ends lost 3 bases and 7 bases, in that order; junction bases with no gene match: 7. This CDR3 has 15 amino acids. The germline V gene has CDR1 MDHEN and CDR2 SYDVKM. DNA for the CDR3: TGTGCCAGCAGTTTGGCTAGCGGGACTCGGAATGAGCAGTTCTTC. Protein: CASSLASGTRNEQFF.

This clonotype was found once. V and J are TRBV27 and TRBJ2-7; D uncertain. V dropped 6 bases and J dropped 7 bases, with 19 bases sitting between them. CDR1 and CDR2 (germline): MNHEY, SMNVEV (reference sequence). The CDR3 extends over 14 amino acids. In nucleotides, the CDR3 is TGTGCCAGCAGCCCCATCGGGCAGCCTCGAGAGCAGTACTTC. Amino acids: CASSPIGQPREQYF.

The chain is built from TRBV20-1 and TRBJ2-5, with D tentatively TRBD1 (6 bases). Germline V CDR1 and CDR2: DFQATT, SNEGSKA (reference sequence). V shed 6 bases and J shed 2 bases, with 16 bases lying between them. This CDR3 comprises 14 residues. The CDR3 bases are TGCAGTGCCATAGCAGACAGGCCTCAAGAGACCCAGTACTTC. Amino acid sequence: CSAIADRPQETQYF.

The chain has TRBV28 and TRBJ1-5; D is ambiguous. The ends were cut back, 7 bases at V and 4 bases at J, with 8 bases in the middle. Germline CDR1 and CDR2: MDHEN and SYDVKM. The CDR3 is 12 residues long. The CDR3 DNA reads TGTGCCAGCACCCTCCTAAATCAGCCCCAGCATTTT. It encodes CASTLLNQPQHF.

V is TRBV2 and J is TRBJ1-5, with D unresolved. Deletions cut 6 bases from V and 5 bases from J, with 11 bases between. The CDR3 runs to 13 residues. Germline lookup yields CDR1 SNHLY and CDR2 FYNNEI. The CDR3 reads CASRWDGDQPQHF. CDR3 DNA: TGTGCCAGCAGATGGGATGGGGATCAGCCCCAGCATTTT.

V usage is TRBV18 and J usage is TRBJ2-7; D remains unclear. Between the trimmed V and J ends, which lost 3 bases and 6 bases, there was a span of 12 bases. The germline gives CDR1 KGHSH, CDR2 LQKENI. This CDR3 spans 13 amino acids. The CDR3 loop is CASSPTGPFEQYF. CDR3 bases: TGTGCCAGCTCACCGACTGGGCCTTTCGAGCAGTACTTC.